This T cell receptor (beta chain) is drawn from a study of cytomegalovirus exposure and HLA in healthy donors. In the case of this clone: What it recognizes is unknown.

Whole-study findings and limits: Cytomegalovirus-associated status was assigned to 150 or so TCR beta chains.

V was trimmed by 5 bases and J by 9 bases, leaving 14 bases between them. CDR1 and CDR2 from the germline V gene are PRHDT and FYEKMQ (reference sequence). The length of the CDR3 is 12 residues. PCR was performed using 60 Vbeta and 13 Jbeta primers. TCRdb keeps only in-frame clones here, not all; method: immunoSEQ multiplex PCR. Among over 100,000 clones listed, around four fifths were seen once. The chain combines TRBV13 with TRBJ2-7; possible D gene TRBD2, 5 bases. This clonotype originated in a woman aged 45 to 65 in good health and CMV-seropositive. The sample taken for sequencing was PBMCs. In nucleotides, the CDR3 is TGTGCCAGCAGCAGAACTAGAGAAGGGCAGTACTTC. It codes for CASSRTREGQYF.